This paragraph reports one TCR beta chain. Its specificity is unknown. This entry is derived from a study of human T cells and chemical hapten exposure. Study-level findings and limits: The number of TCRs above 1 in 1000 frequency did not change after DPC sensitization.

Germline V gene data show CDR1 as SNHLY and CDR2 as FYNNEI. This CDR3 is built from 13 residues. The germline V and J ends were trimmed by 0 bases and 12 bases, with 15 bases remaining between them. TCRdb re-called the RACE reads through MiXCR, storing one row per CDR3 protein. Found here are some 99,000 distinct CDR3 sequences, 9.2% of them singletons; the top ten hold 3% to 4%. Time point denoted: patch test 2, 6 weeks after DPC sensitization. Treatment indicated: therapeutic diphenylcyclopropenone sensitization with weekly scalp DPC. This chain joins TRBV2 and TRBJ2-7, with D possibly matching TRBD2 (6 bases). This receptor was identified in a woman in her thirties or forties with alopecia areata. Some clones in this sample may be carry-over from other donors' samples. The sequencing here drew on whole blood, taken in connection with sensitization to the hapten diphenylcyclopropenone (DPC). The CDR3 DNA follows: TGTGCCAGCAGTGAAGCGCGAGGCCCCGGGGGGTACTTC. Residues: CASSEARGPGGYF.